Sequencing of this T cell receptor beta chain was carried out in a study of cytotoxic CD8 clonotypes in ibrutinib-treated CLL. Data came from immunoSEQ multiplex PCR; TCRdb stores just in-frame clones and leaves some out. The sample has 150,000 to 200,000 clones, more than 70% seen once. As concerns this clone: What it binds is unknown.

Overall study results and limits: Contraction or stability on treatment was seen for public clonotypes, which were uncommon. Clonality rose at ibrutinib response and fell back toward baseline at progression. Circulating CD8+ T-cell counts were tracked by baseline clonality, which exceeded that of age-matched healthy donors.

Cryopreserved PBMCs supplied about 2 micrograms of genomic DNA for TCR beta libraries. V was cut by 7 bases and J by 1 base, with 14 bases left in between. Germline CDR1 and CDR2: MNHEY and SMNVEV (reference sequence). CDR3 length: 14 residues. This clonotype was sampled from a human donor with chronic lymphocytic leukemia. V is TRBV27 and J is TRBJ2-7; D may be TRBD1 (8 bases). The specimen was PBMCs, collected at disease progression, from a patient treated with ibrutinib. CDR3 in amino acids: CASKEQGGSYEQYF. DNA for the CDR3: TGTGCCAGCAAAGAACAGGGGGGGTCCTACGAGCAGTACTTC.